One sample yielded the 5 T cell receptor beta chains listed below, sequenced in a study of blood T cell repertoires in COVID-19. The data were produced by immunoSEQ multiplex PCR, yet TCRdb's version contains in-frame clones alone and is incomplete. Among 35,000 or so clones listed, around nine tenths were seen once. Sequencing was performed on peripheral blood. The receptors come from a human donor in a cohort sampled during active COVID-19.

This chain links TRBV27 with TRBJ2-5; D is possibly TRBD1 (6 bases). Deletions cut 4 bases from V and 5 bases from J, with 17 bases between. CDR1 and CDR2 from the germline V gene are MNHEY and SMNVEV (reference sequence). This CDR3 is built from 15 residues. The DNA of the CDR3 is TGTGCCAGCAGTTCAATGGGGGCCGGGTGGGAGACCCAGTACTTC. Translated, it gives CASSSMGAGWETQYF.

The V and J genes are TRBV5-4 and TRBJ2-7, with D possibly TRBD1 on 6 matching bases. The CDR3 is 13 residues long. Germline V gene lookup returns CDR1 SGHNT and CDR2 YYREEE (reference sequence). With 4 bases removed from V and 2 bases from J, the gap between germline ends came to 10 bases. The CDR3 bases are TGTGCCAGCAGCAACAGGGCAACCTACGAGCAGTACTTC. Amino acid sequence: CASSNRATYEQYF.

This clone occurred once. This rearrangement joins TRBV11-2 to TRBJ1-4, with D tentatively TRBD1 (6 bases). With 3 bases removed from V and 5 bases from J, the gap between germline ends came to 10 bases. Germline V lookup: CDR1 SGHAT, CDR2 FQNNGV. CDR3 length equals 14 residues. For the CDR3, the DNA is TGTGCCAGCAGCTTGTCCGGACAGAATGAAAAACTGTTTTTT. This codes for CASSLSGQNEKLFF. Filled out from reference TRBV11-2 and TRBJ1-4, the complete variable domain reads EAGVAQSPRYKIIEKRQSVAFWCNPISGHATLYWYQQILGQGPKLLIQFQNNGVVDDSQLPKDRFSAERLKGVDSTLKIQPAKLEDSAVYLCASSLSGQNEKLFFGSGTQLSVL.

The CDR3 spells CASSETSGMGETQYF. CDR3 sequence (DNA): TGTGCCAGCAGTGAGACTAGCGGGATGGGAGAGACCCAGTACTTC. V gene TRBV2 combines with J gene TRBJ2-5, with 11 nucleotides matching TRBD2. With V trimmed by 3 bases and J by 4 bases, 4 bases remained unmatched. Germline V lookup: CDR1 SNHLY, CDR2 FYNNEI. The CDR3 is 15 residues long. Looking up the rest from reference TRBV2 and TRBJ2-5 gives the full variable domain: EPEVTQTPSHQVTQMGQEVILRCVPISNHLYFYWYRQILGQKVEFLVSFYNNEISEKSEIFDDQFSVERPDGSNFTLKIRSTKLEDSAMYFCASSETSGMGETQYFGPGTRLLVL.

The J gene is TRBJ1-6, the V gene TRBV7-9; TRBD1 matches 8 bases. Losses at the gene ends were 5 bases for V and 7 bases for J; bases not matched to a gene: 16. The CDR3 runs to 18 residues. In germline, CDR1 is SEHNR, CDR2 FQNEAQ (reference sequence). The CDR3 DNA is TGTGCCAGCAGCACCGGGACAGGAGGGGTATCTGGGAATTCACCCCTCCACTTT. Protein: CASSTGTGGVSGNSPLHF.